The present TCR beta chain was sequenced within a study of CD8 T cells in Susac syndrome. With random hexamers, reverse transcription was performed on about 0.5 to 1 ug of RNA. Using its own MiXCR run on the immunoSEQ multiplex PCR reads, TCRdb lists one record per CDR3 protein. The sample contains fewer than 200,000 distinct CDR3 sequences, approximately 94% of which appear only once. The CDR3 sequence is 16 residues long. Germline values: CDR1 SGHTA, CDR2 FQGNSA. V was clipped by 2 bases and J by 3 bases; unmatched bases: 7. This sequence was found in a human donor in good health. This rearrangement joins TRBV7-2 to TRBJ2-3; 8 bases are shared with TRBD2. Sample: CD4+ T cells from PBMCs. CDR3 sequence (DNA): TGTGCCAGCAGCTTACGGAGCGGGAGTCCGACAGATACGCAGTATTTT. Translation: CASSLRSGSPTDTQYF.